Presented here are 32 T cell receptor beta chains from one specimen sequenced in a study of blood T cells in healthy people across ages. PCR was performed a second time for roughly 7 to 11 cycles using a sample-barcoded 5' primer and a J-beta primer mix. TCRdb itself ran the 5' RACE reads through MiXCR, one entry per CDR3 protein. Among roughly 680,000 distinct CDR3 sequences listed, around 50% were seen once. Sequencing was done on a sample of blood. Receptor source: a woman aged 80 or over in good health.

This clonotype was counted only a few times. A single base separates this from a much larger clone, so it may be a read error. The chain joins TRBV5-1 to TRBJ2-1, with 8 bases fitting TRBD2. The closer fit of TRBJ2-7 to the DNA end suggests the J call may be wrong. CDR1 is SGHRS and CDR2 is YFSETQ in the germline V gene. This CDR3 is built from 14 residues. DNA for the CDR3: TGCGCCAGCAGCCCGGCGGGGGGTTACAATGAGCAGTACTTC. It translates to CASSPAGGYNEQYF.

A note on this clonotype: This may come from a read error, since a much larger clone is one base off. V usage is TRBV7-3 and J usage is TRBJ2-7, with 7 bases that match TRBD2. Trimming at V came to 8 bases and at J to 7 bases, leaving 29 bases not matched to a gene. This CDR3 comprises 19 residues. CDR1 and CDR2 from the germline V gene are SGHTA and FQGTGA. CDR3 protein: CASPLRGTNSPVYNNEQYF. The CDR3 nucleotides are TGTGCCAGCCCCTTGCGAGGGACTAACAGCCCTGTATATAACAATGAGCAGTACTTC.

About this clonotype itself: A much larger clone differs by one base, so this may be a read error. CDR3 sequence (DNA): TGTGCCAGCAGCCAATTAAACATCCGTCACAATGAGCAGTACTTC. It codes for CASSQLNIRHNEQYF. The chain carries TRBV16 and TRBJ2-5; D remains unclear. This CDR3 comprises 15 residues. Looked up from germline, CDR1 is KGHSY and CDR2 is FQNENV. The V and J ends lost 1 base and 11 bases respectively, with 20 bases between them.

The rearrangement links TRBV2 to TRBJ1-2; no reliable D call. Germline loops: CDR1 SNHLY, CDR2 FYNNEI. V was clipped by 5 bases and J by 4 bases, with 11 bases between them. This CDR3 is 13 amino acids long. CDR3 in DNA: TGTGCCAGCAGTCTCTTTATCCCCTATGGCTACACCTTC. Residues: CASSLFIPYGYTF.

This chain connects TRBV7-2 to TRBJ1-1; TRBD1 matches 7 bases. The germline V gene has CDR1 SGHTA and CDR2 FQGNSA. This CDR3 is built from 16 residues. V was pared by 5 bases and J by 0 bases, with 9 bases of the junction left unmatched. CDR3 protein: CASSGPDRTLNTEAFF. CDR3 nucleotides: TGTGCCAGCAGCGGGCCGGACAGGACCTTGAACACTGAAGCTTTCTTT.

The chain recombines TRBV3-1 with TRBJ1-4, with D unresolved. V was pared by 4 bases and J by 4 bases, with 13 bases between. The germline V gene has CDR1 LGHDT and CDR2 YNNKEL (reference sequence). CDR3 length: 15 amino acids. CDR3 region: CASSRYGEGNEKLFF. The CDR3 nucleotides read TGTGCCAGCAGCCGGTACGGGGAGGGTAATGAAAAACTGTTTTTT.

The chain is built from TRBV10-3 and TRBJ2-3, with 7 bases identical to TRBD2. The germline CDR1 and CDR2 sequences are ENHRY and SYGVKD. The trim removed 4 bases at V and 2 bases at J, leaving 18 bases unmatched. The length of the CDR3 is 19 residues. The CDR3: CAISAPAMPEGRVTDTQYF. CDR3 bases: TGTGCCATCAGTGCCCCCGCTATGCCCGAAGGGAGGGTCACAGATACGCAGTATTTT.

The chain links TRBV5-1 to TRBJ2-2, with TRBD1 matching over 8 bases. CDR3 length equals 16 residues. Germline V lookup: CDR1 SGHRS, CDR2 YFSETQ. V lost 4 bases, J lost 4 bases, and 9 bases stayed unmatched. The CDR3 DNA is TGCGCCAGCAGCGTAAGACAGGGGTCGGGCACCGGGGAGCTGTTTTTT. This translates into CASSVRQGSGTGELFF.

Comments on this clonotype: This clone may be a read error of a much larger clone one base away. The chain is built from TRBV5-1 and TRBJ2-1; D may match TRBD1 or TRBD2 (6 bases each). CDR3 length: 14 amino acids. The germline V and J ends were trimmed by 7 bases and 9 bases, with 20 bases remaining between them. Germline-derived CDR1 and CDR2 are SGHRS and YFSETQ. Written as DNA, the CDR3 is TGCGCCAGCGCAGGGATAGGGGGGTCTACTGAGCAGTTCTTC. It codes for CASAGIGGSTEQFF. Filled out from reference TRBV5-1 and TRBJ2-1, the complete variable domain reads KAGVTQTPRYLIKTRGQQVTLSCSPISGHRSVSWYQQTPGQGLQFLFEYFSETQRNKGNFPGRFSGRQFSNSRSEMNVSTLELGDSALYLCASAGIGGSTEQFFGPGTRLTVL.

The J gene is TRBJ2-5, the V gene TRBV3-1, with a possible D match to TRBD2 (5 bases). Near its end, the DNA agrees better with TRBJ2-7, so the J call may be wrong. The CDR3 loop spans 14 amino acids. Germline V gene sequence: CDR1 LGHDT, CDR2 YNNKEL (reference sequence). For the CDR3, the DNA is TGTGCCAGCAGCCAAGGAACGAGAGGGTCCGAGCAGTACTTC. Translated, it gives CASSQGTRGSEQYF.

Turning to this clonotype: A much larger clone lies a single base off, so this may be a read error. V is TRBV5-5 and J is TRBJ1-1, with D possibly being TRBD1 (6 bases). There are 13 residues in the CDR3. V shed 4 bases and J shed 6 bases, with 13 bases lying between them. Per germline, CDR1 SGHKS and CDR2 YYEKEE (reference sequence). The CDR3 protein is CASSVISGAEAFF. CDR3 in DNA: TGTGCCAGCAGCGTGATATCAGGGGCTGAAGCTTTCTTT. Supplemented by reference TRBV5-5 and TRBJ1-1, the full variable domain reads DAGVTQSPTHLIKTRGQQVTLRCSPISGHKSVSWYQQVLGQGPQFIFQYYEKEERGRGNFPDRFSARQFPNYSSELNVNALLLGDSALYLCASSVISGAEAFFGQGTRLTVV.

The chain has TRBV4-1 and TRBJ2-1; D may match TRBD1 or TRBD2 (5 bases each). CDR3 length: 11 amino acids. V shed 5 bases and J shed 15 bases, with 14 bases lying between them. Germline CDR1 and CDR2: MGHRA and YSYEKL. CDR3 in amino acids: CASSFPGRTFF. The CDR3 DNA reads TGCGCCAGCAGCTTTCCGGGACGGACGTTCTTC.

Comments on this clonotype: Since a much larger clone is just one base distant, this may be a read error. This chain uses TRBV12-3 or TRBV12-4 with TRBJ2-1, with TRBD2 matching over 15 bases. CDR3 size: 16 residues. CDR3 sequence reads: CAGSLGLAGGGNEQFF. CDR3 nucleotide sequence: TGTGCCGGCAGCCTAGGACTAGCGGGAGGGGGCAATGAGCAGTTCTTC.

This clonotype was seen ten or more times. CDR3 protein: CAMGQGNSPLHF. The CDR3 region has the DNA TGTGCCATGGGACAGGGAAATTCACCCCTCCACTTT. The gene calls are TRBV10-3 and TRBJ1-6, with TRBD1 identical over 9 bases. The CDR3 runs to 12 residues. The J segment lost 7 bases and the V segment lost 9 bases, leaving 1 base of the junction unmatched. Per the germline V gene, CDR1 is ENHRY and CDR2 is SYGVKD.

The V and J genes are TRBV27 and TRBJ2-7, with D perhaps TRBD1 (6 bases). From germline, CDR1 is MNHEY and CDR2 SMNVEV (reference sequence). There are 12 residues in the CDR3. Trimming stripped 5 bases from V and 9 bases from J, with 14 bases between. The CDR3 sequence: CASSVVGGRQYF. The CDR3 region has the DNA TGTGCCAGCAGTGTCGTAGGGGGACGGCAGTACTTC.

This clonotype was detected only once. At one end the junction does not follow the germline gene, possibly because of a read error. The CDR3 sequence: CVSSSRDTLNTEAFF. CDR3 nucleotides: TGTGTCAGCAGCTCCCGGGACACTTTGAACACTGAAGCTTTCTTT. The gene calls are TRBV7-2 and TRBJ1-1, with a possible D match to TRBD1 (6 bases). The CDR3 is 15 amino acids. Germline values: CDR1 SGHTA, CDR2 FQGNSA.

This clonotype was found many times. This CDR3 reads CASSRGQGVNEQFF. CDR3 bases: TGTGCCAGTAGTAGGGGACAGGGGGTGAATGAGCAGTTCTTC. V usage is TRBV19 and J usage is TRBJ2-1, with 11 positions matching TRBD1. This CDR3 region has 14 residues. V lost 4 bases, J lost 7 bases, and 3 bases stayed unmatched. Germline V gives CDR1 LNHDA, CDR2 SQIVND (reference sequence).

The chain recombines TRBV14 with TRBJ2-7; D is unresolved. Germline V gene data show CDR1 as SGHDN and CDR2 as FVKESK. V was clipped by 4 bases and J by 0 bases, with 13 bases between them. The CDR3 runs to 15 residues. Here the CDR3 reads CASSLISDSSYEQYF. DNA for the CDR3: TGTGCCAGCAGCCTTATCAGTGATAGCTCCTACGAGCAGTACTTC.

The sample holds a few counts of this clonotype. The rearrangement uses TRBV21-1 and TRBJ2-5; TRBD2, the table's D call, was not compared with the DNA. TRBV21-1 is a documented pseudogene. This CDR3 comprises 17 residues. Written as DNA, the CDR3 is TGTGCCAGCAGCAAAGCGCAGGAGGCCCCTTTTGCTTGGGCCCAGTACTTC. This encodes CASSKAQEAPFAWAQYF.

There are a few counts of this clonotype. The rearrangement links TRBV28 to TRBJ2-7; 8 bases fit TRBD1. This CDR3 is built from 14 residues. After removal of 6 bases from V and 2 bases from J, the junction contained 6 bases not matched to a gene. Looked up from germline, CDR1 is MDHEN and CDR2 is SYDVKM. The CDR3 region is CASRRRDRPYEQYF. The CDR3 region has the DNA TGTGCCAGCAGGCGACGGGACAGGCCCTACGAGCAGTACTTC. The complete variable domain, with remaining parts taken from reference TRBV28 and TRBJ2-7, reads DVKVTQSSRYLVKRTGEKVFLECVQDMDHENMFWYRQDPGLGLRLIYFSYDVKMKEKGDIPEGYSVSREKKERFSLILESASTNQTSMYLCASRRRDRPYEQYFGPGTRLTVT.

In its sample, this clonotype was seen many times. The chain joins TRBV24-1 to TRBJ2-3; tentative D call: TRBD1 (6 bases). Looked up from germline, CDR1 is KGHDR and CDR2 is SFDVKD. The CDR3 is made up of 16 amino acids. V dropped 6 bases and J dropped 1 base, with 16 bases sitting between them. The CDR3 DNA follows: TGTGCCACCAGTAAAGATTGGTCAGGGGGCACAGATACGCAGTATTTT. As protein: CATSKDWSGGTDTQYF.

Of note for this clonotype: It may be a read error: a sequence one base away is much more abundant. The gene calls are TRBV2 and TRBJ2-1; 13 bases fit TRBD2. CDR1 and CDR2 from the germline V gene are SNHLY and FYNNEI. V gave up 6 bases and J gave up 10 bases; unmatched junction bases: 12. This CDR3 is 16 amino acids long. The CDR3 sequence is CASRSATSGRSGEQFF. CDR3 DNA sequence: TGTGCCAGCAGATCCGCGACTAGCGGGAGGTCCGGGGAGCAGTTCTTC.

The table lists this clonotype with many counts. The CDR3 is CASSLGVGTSGSYNEQFF. The CDR3, as DNA: TGTGCCAGCAGCTTAGGGGTGGGGACTAGCGGCTCCTACAATGAGCAGTTCTTC. J is TRBJ2-1 and V is TRBV11-2; 11 nucleotides align to TRBD2. The CDR3 extends over 18 amino acids. Germline CDR1 and CDR2: SGHAT and FQNNGV. Unmatched junction bases numbered 5, after V lost 1 base and J lost 0 bases.

V usage is TRBV20-1 and J usage is TRBJ1-6, with D unresolved. The V gene's germline CDR1 is DFQATT and CDR2 SNEGSKA (reference sequence). This CDR3 is built from 17 residues. V gave up 0 bases and J gave up 0 bases, with 12 bases separating them. Written as DNA, the CDR3 is TGCAGTGCTAGAGATCCTAGTTATAGCTCCTATAATTCACCCCTCCACTTT. This sequence encodes CSARDPSYSSYNSPLHF.

The chain combines TRBV7-9 with TRBJ2-1, with TRBD2 identical over 7 bases. The end of the DNA aligns better with TRBJ2-7, so the J call may be wrong. The CDR3 has 15 amino acids. CDR1 and CDR2 (germline): SEHNR, FQNEAQ (reference sequence). CDR3 region: CASSLTLAAYNEQYF. The CDR3, as DNA: TGTGCCAGCAGCTTAACGCTAGCGGCTTACAATGAGCAGTACTTC.

The chain is built from TRBV5-1 and TRBJ2-1; the D is unclear. The J call is uncertain, as TRBJ2-7 better fits the DNA end. CDR1 is SGHRS and CDR2 is YFSETQ in the germline V gene. CDR3 size: 14 residues. The CDR3 loop reads CASSPLGLNNEQYF. The CDR3 nucleotides are TGCGCCAGCAGCCCTTTGGGGTTAAACAATGAGCAGTACTTC.

The CDR3 sequence: CASSAGTGSSTGANVLTF. CDR3 sequence (DNA): TGTGCCAGCAGCGCCGGGACAGGGAGTTCTACTGGGGCCAACGTCCTGACTTTC. The V and J genes are TRBV9 and TRBJ2-6; 9 bases map to TRBD1. The CDR3 loop spans 18 amino acids. J gave up 2 bases and V 3 bases, and 9 bases lay outside the gene matches. Germline values: CDR1 SGDLS, CDR2 YYNGEE. The variable domain in full, completed from reference TRBV9 and TRBJ2-6, reads DSGVTQTPKHLITATGQRVTLRCSPRSGDLSVYWYQQSLDQGLQFLIQYYNGEERAKGNILERFSAQQFPDLHSELNLSSLELGDSALYFCASSAGTGSSTGANVLTFGAGSRLTVL.

With respect to this clonotype: Mismatch with germline at one junction end may stem from a read error. The CDR3 here is CASGVGDRAGNTIYF. DNA of the CDR3: TGTGCCAGCGGCGTAGGGGACAGGGCTGGAAACACCATATATTTT. The rearrangement joins TRBV9 to TRBJ1-3, with 9 bases identical to TRBD1. This CDR3 spans 15 amino acids. Germline-derived CDR1 and CDR2 are SGDLS and YYNGEE.

This clonotype was seen ten or more times. This sequence joins TRBV29-1 and TRBJ2-1, with D perhaps TRBD1 (6 bases). The CDR3 totals 15 residues. The V and J ends lost 7 bases and 0 bases respectively, with 16 bases between them. Germline CDR1 and CDR2: SQVTM and ANQGSEA. CDR3 loop: CSALTGMSSYNEQFF. CDR3 DNA sequence: TGCAGCGCCCTGACAGGAATGAGCTCCTACAATGAGCAGTTCTTC.

The sample holds a few counts of this clonotype. The chain employs TRBV3-1 and TRBJ1-1; D is perhaps TRBD1 (6 bases). The CDR3 sequence is 16 residues long. Germline V CDR1 and CDR2: LGHDT, YNNKEL (reference sequence). The V end lost 4 bases, the J end lost 5 bases, and 20 bases lay between the germline ends. The CDR3 spells CASSLPGAWDRTEAFF. The CDR3 bases are TGTGCCAGCAGCCTGCCAGGGGCCTGGGATCGGACTGAAGCTTTCTTT. The full variable domain, rest sourced from reference TRBV3-1 and TRBJ1-1, is DTAVSQTPKYLVTQMGNDKSIKCEQNLGHDTMYWYKQDSKKFLKIMFSYNNKELIINETVPNRFSPKSPDKAHLNLHINSLELGDSAVYFCASSLPGAWDRTEAFFGQGTRLTVV.

This clonotype was observed many times. The V call is TRBV29-1, the J call TRBJ2-3, with D possibly TRBD1 on 6 matching bases. The length of the CDR3 is 12 residues. Germline V gene lookup returns CDR1 SQVTM and CDR2 ANQGSEA. Trimming removed 6 bases at V and 4 bases at J, with 11 bases between. CDR3 region: CSVGRGSDTQYF. In nucleotides, the CDR3 is TGCAGCGTGGGCAGGGGATCAGATACGCAGTATTTT.

The chain carries TRBV20-1 and TRBJ2-7, with D possibly being TRBD1 or TRBD2 (6 bases each). Germline V gene data show CDR1 as DFQATT and CDR2 as SNEGSKA (reference sequence). Trimming shortened V by 6 bases and J by 0 bases, and 21 bases separated the two germline ends. The CDR3 is 16 residues long. The CDR3 sequence is CSAAGPGDTSSYEQYF. CDR3 bases: TGCAGTGCCGCTGGGCCGGGGGACACCAGCTCCTACGAGCAGTACTTC.